Listed below are T cell receptor beta chains from one sample, sequenced in a study of blood T cells in healthy people across ages. TCRdb used MiXCR to reprocess the 5' RACE reads, holding one entry per CDR3 protein. In the table there are 800,000 to 950,000 distinct CDR3 sequences, under 35% of which are singletons. These same data were also listed under a study on T cells of mothers and their children.

Sequenced input: blood. These TCRs come from a woman in her 40s in good health. Both conserved end residues are part of each CDR3. D genes are given only for firm matches. A clone size is listed for some rows: how often the clone was seen (once, few, many), or a class if it is expanded.

j_gene,len,d_gene,abundance,v_gene,CDR3nt,CDR3aa
TRBJ1-2,14,-,few,TRBV7-9,TGTGCCAGCAGCTCGAATCAGGGTATCTATGGCTACACCTTC,CASSSNQGIYGYTF
TRBJ2-5,15,-,few,TRBV28,TGTGCCAGCAGTGGGGCAGGGGTCATGTGGGAGACCCAGTACTTC,CASSGAGVMWETQYF
TRBJ2-5,14,-,-,TRBV29-1,TGCAGCGTTCTACTGTGGGACATACAAGAGACCCAGTACTTC,CSVLLWDIQETQYF
TRBJ2-7,12,-,-,TRBV20-1,TGCAGTGCGCCGACCACGGGTTACGAGCAGTACTTC,CSAPTTGYEQYF
TRBJ1-2,13,-,-,TRBV6-6,TGTGCCAGCAGGGCGGACGGATCCTATGGCTACACCTTC,CASRADGSYGYTF
TRBJ1-5,16,-,few,TRBV7-2,TGTGCCAGCAGCTTAGCGGGGGCAAGAGTCAATCAGCCCCAGCATTTT,CASSLAGARVNQPQHF
TRBJ2-5,15,-,-,TRBV27,TGTGCCAGCAGTTTTGCAGGTGCCTTCCAAGAGACCCAGTACTTC,CASSFAGAFQETQYF
TRBJ2-7,17,-,many,TRBV5-1,TGCGCCAGCAGCTTGGGGCCCCCCGGAACAGCCACCTACGAGCAGTACTTC,CASSLGPPGTATYEQYF
TRBJ1-2,13,-,-,TRBV3-1,TGTGCCAGCGGCCAAGGCCGGTACTATGGCTGCACCTTC,CASGQGRYYGCTF
TRBJ1-5,17,TRBD1,-,TRBV7-8,TGTGCCAGCAGCCCGGAGGGGACAGCTCTTAGCAATCAGCCCCAGCATTTT,CASSPEGTALSNQPQHF
TRBJ2-3,16,TRBD2,-,TRBV12-3/TRBV12-4,TGTGCCAGCAGTTTCGTTCCGGGACTAAGCACAGATACGCAGTATTTT,CASSFVPGLSTDTQYF
TRBJ1-6,15,-,few,TRBV12-3/TRBV12-4,TGTGCCAGCAGTCCCCCGCGGGGCACAAATTCACCCCTCCACTTT,CASSPPRGTNSPLHF
TRBJ2-1,15,-,-,TRBV5-1,TGCACCAGCAGCTCAGGGTTTGGCTCCTACAATGAGCAGTTCTTC,CTSSSGFGSYNEQFF
TRBJ2-7,15,-,once,TRBV11-2,TGTGCCAGCAGCTCACACTTTGGGGGATACAATGAGCAGTACTTC,CASSSHFGGYNEQYF
TRBJ2-7,14,TRBD1,-,TRBV7-2,TGTGCCAGCAGATCCGGGACAGGGGGCAACGAGCAGTACTTC,CASRSGTGGNEQYF
TRBJ2-1,15,-,-,TRBV7-6,TGTGCCAGCAGCCCAGTAGTACCCACCTACAATGAGCAGTTCTTC,CASSPVVPTYNEQFF
TRBJ2-7,15,-,-,TRBV5-1,TGCGCCAGCAGCTTTCTCCAGGGATCGCTTTACGAGCAGTACTTC,CASSFLQGSLYEQYF
TRBJ2-7,13,-,many,TRBV13,TGTGCCAGCAGCTTATCGGCTACCTACGAGCAGTACTTC,CASSLSATYEQYF
TRBJ2-6,15,TRBD2,few,TRBV7-3,TGTGCCAACAGCTTAGCGGGGGCGGGGGCCAACGTCCTGACTTTC,CANSLAGAGANVLTF
TRBJ2-3,14,-,-,TRBV9,TGTGCCAGCAGCGTGGACCACTTCACAGATACGCAGTATTTT,CASSVDHFTDTQYF
TRBJ2-5,15,TRBD2,-,TRBV15,TGTGCCACCAGAGAAGGGACTATCAACCAAGAGACCCAGTACTTC,CATREGTINQETQYF
TRBJ2-4,12,-,-,TRBV29-1,TGCAACGTCAGACAGGGAGGAAACATTCAGTACTTC,CNVRQGGNIQYF
TRBJ2-7,15,-,few,TRBV5-1,TGCGCCAGCAGCTTGGGGGGGAACCTCTCTGACGAGCAGTACTTC,CASSLGGNLSDEQYF
TRBJ1-1,13,TRBD1,-,TRBV6-5,TGTGCCAGCTACAGGGGTTCGAACACTGAAGCTTTCTTT,CASYRGSNTEAFF
TRBJ1-1,16,-,-,TRBV5-1,TGCGCCAGCAGCCATGGACCGGGAACCTTGAACACTGAAGCTTTCTTT,CASSHGPGTLNTEAFF
TRBJ1-6,19,TRBD1,few,TRBV10-2,TGCGCCAGCCAAGGGGGACAGGGGGACATGAGGTCCTATAATTCACCCCTCCACTTT,CASQGGQGDMRSYNSPLHF
TRBJ2-1,8,-,-,TRBV7-9,TGTGCCAGCAGCCAGCAGTTCTTC,CASSQQFF
TRBJ2-4,16,-,few,TRBV19,TGTGCCAGTAGTATTAGTGGTGGGCTAGCCAAAAACATTCAGTACTTC,CASSISGGLAKNIQYF
TRBJ2-7,15,-,-,TRBV20-1,TGCAGTGCTGGGGGTGGGCTAACCCCCACCTACGAGCAGTACTTC,CSAGGGLTPTYEQYF
TRBJ1-2,12,-,-,TRBV29-1,TGCGGCGCTCCACAACCCAACTATGGCTACACCTTC,CGAPQPNYGYTF
TRBJ1-5,13,TRBD1,many,TRBV12-3/TRBV12-4,TGTGCCAGCAGCTTGACAGGGAATCAGCCCCAGCATTTT,CASSLTGNQPQHF
TRBJ1-4,16,-,-,TRBV5-6,TGTGCCAGCAGCTTCGGAACGAATTTCGGGAATGAAAAACTGTTTTTT,CASSFGTNFGNEKLFF
TRBJ1-2,14,TRBD1,-,TRBV5-4,TGTGCCAGCAGCATCACAGGGGGCGCAGATGGCTACACCTTC,CASSITGGADGYTF
TRBJ1-4,12,-,few,TRBV20-1,TGCAGTGCGGCGGGGGGTAATGAAAAACTGTTTTTT,CSAAGGNEKLFF
TRBJ1-5,15,TRBD1,-,TRBV3-1,TGTGCCAGCGGCCAGACAGGGATTGTCAATCAGCCCCAGCATTTT,CASGQTGIVNQPQHF
TRBJ2-3,16,TRBD2,-,TRBV5-5,TGTGCCAGCAGCCCCGAACTAGCGGCCCTCACAGATACGCAGTATTTT,CASSPELAALTDTQYF
TRBJ1-1,12,-,-,TRBV6-5,TGTGCCAGCAGTACTCAGAACACTGAAGCTTTCTTT,CASSTQNTEAFF
TRBJ2-5,15,-,many,TRBV4-3,TGCGCCAGCAGCCAAGATGCCGAGTACCAAGAGACCCAGTACTTC,CASSQDAEYQETQYF
TRBJ2-6,17,-,-,TRBV20-1,TGCAGTGCTAGAGGCAGTACGTCGAGCTCTGGGGCCAACGTCCTGACTTTC,CSARGSTSSSGANVLTF
TRBJ2-1,15,TRBD2,few,TRBV7-3,TGTGCCGGCAGCGGTAGCGGGGACGCAGGAAATGAGCAGTTCTTC,CAGSGSGDAGNEQFF
TRBJ2-1,14,-,many,TRBV7-2,TGTGCCAGCAGCTTAGACAACATTGAAAATGAGCAGTTCTTC,CASSLDNIENEQFF
TRBJ2-1,17,TRBD2,many,TRBV4-2,TGTGCCAGCAGCCAAGACCTGACTAGCGGGGGGACCAATGAGCAGTTCTTC,CASSQDLTSGGTNEQFF
TRBJ2-3,12,-,-,TRBV29-1,TGCAGTGGTGAGGGGGGAGCAGATACGCAGTATTTT,CSGEGGADTQYF
TRBJ2-1,15,-,-,TRBV5-6,TGTGCCAGCAGCTTGTGGGGGGCAGGCTACAATGAGCAGTTCTTC,CASSLWGAGYNEQFF
TRBJ2-3,16,TRBD2,-,TRBV28,TGTGCCAGCAGTTTCGCCCTAGCGGGGTTATCAGATACGCAGTATTTT,CASSFALAGLSDTQYF
TRBJ2-7,13,TRBD1,many,TRBV5-1,TGTGCCAGCAGTAGACAGGGGCCCTACGAGCAGTACTTC,CASSRQGPYEQYF
TRBJ2-4,14,-,-,TRBV20-1,TGCAGTGCCCAGGAGCAGGGGGGATTTAGCATTCAGTACTTC,CSAQEQGGFSIQYF
TRBJ2-1,18,-,few,TRBV10-3,TGTGCCATCAGTGACTTTGGGGACCGGGACTGGACCTACAATGAGCAGTTCTTC,CAISDFGDRDWTYNEQFF
TRBJ2-1,14,TRBD2,many,TRBV20-1,TGCAGTGCAAAAAGCGGGGGAGCATACAATGAGCAGTTCTTC,CSAKSGGAYNEQFF
TRBJ2-6,16,TRBD1,few,TRBV7-8,TGTGCCAGCAGCTCCAGAATAGACAGGGGGGACAACGTCCTGACTTTC,CASSSRIDRGDNVLTF
TRBJ2-5,15,TRBD1,few,TRBV29-1,TGCAGCGCCAAACAAGAGGACAGGGTCCGGGAGACCCAGTACTTC,CSAKQEDRVRETQYF
TRBJ2-1,15,TRBD2,-,TRBV20-1,TGCAGTGCCATCGGGGGGGCCAGTCCCTACAATGGGCAGTTCTTC,CSAIGGASPYNGQFF
TRBJ2-5,14,-,-,TRBV2,TGTGCCAGCACCACCCGGGGTGGACAAGAGACCCAGTACTTC,CASTTRGGQETQYF
TRBJ2-7,15,TRBD2,many,TRBV29-1,TGCAGCGTTGAAGGGAGAGCGGGGGGCCTCTACGAGCAGTACTTC,CSVEGRAGGLYEQYF
TRBJ2-7,15,TRBD2,many,TRBV27,TGTGCCAGCAGCAGACAACTAGCGGGGGGGCGCGAGCAGTACTTC,CASSRQLAGGREQYF